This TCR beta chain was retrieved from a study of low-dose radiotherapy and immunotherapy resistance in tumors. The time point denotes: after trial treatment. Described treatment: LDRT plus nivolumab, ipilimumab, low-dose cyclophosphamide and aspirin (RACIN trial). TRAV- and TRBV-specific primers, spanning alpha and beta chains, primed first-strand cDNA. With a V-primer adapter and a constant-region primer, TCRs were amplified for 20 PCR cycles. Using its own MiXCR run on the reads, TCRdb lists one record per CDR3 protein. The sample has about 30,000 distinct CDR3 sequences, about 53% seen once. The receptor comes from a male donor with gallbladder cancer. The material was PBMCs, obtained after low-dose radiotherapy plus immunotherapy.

The CDR3 loop is CASSPPGLGNEQFF. DNA of the CDR3: TGTGCCAGCAGCCCCCCGGGACTAGGCAATGAGCAGTTCTTC. The J gene is TRBJ2-1, the V gene TRBV7-2; 8 bases match TRBD2. Germline lookup yields CDR1 SGHTA and CDR2 FQGNSA. The CDR3 consists of 14 residues. V gave up 5 bases and J gave up 6 bases; unmatched junction bases: 6.